This passage covers 25 T cell receptor beta chains from one sample sequenced in a study of blood T cell repertoires in COVID-19. Method: immunoSEQ multiplex PCR; TCRdb's copy keeps in-frame clones and lacks some. The repertoire includes about 71,000 clones, about 82% of them detected once, and 5.5% to 8.5% sits in the top ten. Sequenced input: peripheral blood. These receptors all come from a man aged 50 or older with active COVID-19.

The chain combines TRBV7-3 with TRBJ2-3; no firm D call. V was cut by 2 bases and J by 4 bases, with 13 bases left in between. This CDR3 has 15 amino acids. CDR1 and CDR2 (germline): SGHTA, FQGTGA. CDR3 nucleotides: TGTGCCAGCAGCTTAGGCACGGGTCGGGCAGATACGCAGTATTTT. As protein: CASSLGTGRADTQYF.

V and J are TRBV11-3 and TRBJ2-2; D might be TRBD2 (5 bases). The CDR3 length is 15 residues. Germline V gene sequence: CDR1 SGHNT, CDR2 YENEEA. V was shortened by 6 bases and J by 5 bases, with 16 bases between the two germline ends. CDR3 in amino acids: CASRQTGGGTGELFF. As DNA, the CDR3 is TGTGCCAGCAGGCAAACCGGAGGCGGGACCGGGGAGCTGTTTTTT. The full variable domain, with the rest looked up from reference TRBV11-3 and TRBJ2-2, is EAGVVQSPRYKIIEKKQPVAFWCNPISGHNTLYWYLQNLGQGPELLIRYENEEAVDDSQLPKDRFSAERLKGVDSTLKIQPAELGDSAVYLCASRQTGGGTGELFFGEGSRLTVL.

A single count supports this clone. The chain is built from TRBV7-7 and TRBJ2-2, with 8 nucleotides matching TRBD2. The trim removed 1 base at V and 4 bases at J, leaving 5 bases unmatched. This CDR3 is 16 amino acids long. The germline V gene has CDR1 SSHAT and CDR2 FNYEAQ (reference sequence). This CDR3 reads CASSLGGGRPTGELFF. The CDR3, as DNA: TGTGCCAGCAGCTTAGGCGGGGGGCGTCCCACCGGGGAGCTGTTTTTT.

This clone was counted a single time. The chain carries TRBV9 and TRBJ2-5, with 9 bases lining up with TRBD1. Trimming at V came to 5 bases and at J to 5 bases, leaving 4 bases not matched to a gene. This CDR3 contains 13 residues. Per the germline V gene, CDR1 is SGDLS and CDR2 is YYNGEE. CDR3 loop: CASSGQGKETQYF. CDR3 DNA sequence: TGTGCCAGCAGTGGACAGGGGAAGGAGACCCAGTACTTC.

The chain is built from TRBV29-1 and TRBJ1-1; the match to TRBD1 covers 8 bases. J lost 4 bases, V lost 6 bases, and 13 bases had no gene match. CDR3 size: 15 residues. Looked up from germline, CDR1 is SQVTM and CDR2 is ANQGSEA. CDR3 in amino acids: CSVGSQGALPTEAFF. CDR3 DNA: TGCAGCGTCGGTAGTCAGGGGGCCTTACCCACTGAAGCTTTCTTT.

The chain has TRBV3-1 (or the pseudogene TRBV3-2) and TRBJ2-3; 7 bases are shared with TRBD2. The germline gives CDR1 LGHDT, CDR2 YNNKEL (reference sequence). Trimming removed 8 bases from V and 5 bases from J; junction bases left unmatched: 7. The CDR3 extends over 13 amino acids. CDR3 DNA: TGTGCCAGCGCCCTAGCGGTCCTAGATACGCAGTATTTT. It yields the protein CASALAVLDTQYF.

The chain carries TRBV21-1 and TRBJ1-1. TRBV21-1 represents a pseudogene. The CDR3 has 15 residues. The CDR3 spells CASSKGVTMNTEAFF. CDR3 bases: TGTGCCAGCAGCAAAGGAGTGACTATGAACACTGAAGCTTTCTTT.

V and J are TRBV19 and TRBJ1-1; unclear D gene. CDR1 and CDR2 (germline): LNHDA, SQIVND (reference sequence). The CDR3 length is 16 residues. V was trimmed by 4 bases and J by 3 bases, leaving 18 bases between them. The CDR3 sequence is CASSNLAGVWDTEAFF. The DNA of the CDR3 is TGTGCCAGTAGTAATTTGGCCGGGGTCTGGGACACTGAAGCTTTCTTT.

This chain connects TRBV4-1 to TRBJ1-1; perhaps TRBD1 as D (5 bases). V gave up 5 bases and J gave up 4 bases, with 14 bases separating them. In germline, CDR1 is MGHRA, CDR2 YSYEKL. The CDR3 sequence is 14 residues long. The CDR3 nucleotides are TGCGCCAGCAGCTCACCGACAAGGGGCACTGAAGCTTTCTTT. Translation: CASSSPTRGTEAFF.

This clone was found once. This chain joins TRBV29-1 and TRBJ2-7; D possibly corresponds to TRBD1 (6 bases). The germline V gene encodes CDR1 SQVTM and CDR2 ANQGSEA. V was cut by 4 bases and J by 6 bases, with 25 bases left in between. CDR3 length: 16 residues. This CDR3 reads CSVGLTGQPLIGEQYF. Written as DNA, the CDR3 is TGCAGCGTTGGTTTAACGGGACAACCATTGATAGGCGAGCAGTACTTC.

The gene calls are TRBV18 and TRBJ1-2; 9 bases fit TRBD1. This CDR3 has 15 residues. Germline CDR1 is KGHSH and CDR2 is LQKENI. The trim removed 2 bases at V and 3 bases at J, leaving 4 bases unmatched. CDR3 sequence: CASSPATGGDYGYTF. The CDR3 nucleotides read TGTGCCAGCTCACCAGCGACAGGGGGTGACTATGGCTACACCTTC.

The V and J genes are TRBV12-3 or TRBV12-4 and TRBJ1-2, with 11 bases aligning to TRBD1. This CDR3 region has 13 residues. Losses at the gene ends were 5 bases for V and 8 bases for J; bases not matched to a gene: 4. The CDR3 spells CASSGGQGEGYTF. The CDR3 DNA follows: TGTGCCAGCAGTGGGGGACAGGGGGAAGGCTACACCTTC.

This clone was seen just once. The V call is TRBV7-2, the J call TRBJ2-1, with 7 bases identical to TRBD2. CDR1 is SGHTA and CDR2 is FQGNSA in the germline V gene. The V segment lost 5 bases and the J segment 7 bases; nucleotides outside the gene matches: 11. The CDR3 totals 15 residues. CDR3 bases: TGTGCCAGCAGCCCCCCCGGGGGGTTGGGGAATGAGCAGTTCTTC. Translating it yields CASSPPGGLGNEQFF.

This clone has a handful of counts. The chain recombines TRBV7-9 with TRBJ1-2, with a possible D match to TRBD1 (6 bases). V gave up 5 bases and J gave up 6 bases, with 10 bases separating them. This CDR3 has 12 residues. CDR1 is SEHNR, CDR2 FQNEAQ, per germline (reference sequence). The CDR3 spells CASSLDSDGYTF. The CDR3 nucleotides read TGTGCCAGCAGCCTGGACAGCGATGGCTACACCTTC.

The chain employs TRBV5-6 and TRBJ2-7; TRBD1 matches at 9 bases. J gave up 2 bases and V 4 bases, and 4 bases lay outside the gene matches. The CDR3 is 14 residues long. Germline CDR1 SGHDT, CDR2 YYEEEE. The DNA of the CDR3 is TGTGCCAGCAGCAGCCGACAGGGGGCCTACGAGCAGTACGTC. The encoded protein is CASSSRQGAYEQYV.

This clone was counted once. CDR3 region: CASSPQSGQGNTEAFF. For the CDR3, the DNA is TGCGCCAGCAGCCCCCAGTCTGGGCAGGGGAACACTGAAGCTTTCTTT. This chain joins TRBV5-1 and TRBJ1-1, with D perhaps matching TRBD1 (5 bases). V was pared by 4 bases and J by 1 base, with 17 bases between. The CDR3 is 16 residues long. The germline V gene has CDR1 SGHRS and CDR2 YFSETQ.

The chain uses TRBV28 and TRBJ2-2, with D tentatively TRBD2 (6 bases). Germline CDR1 MDHEN, CDR2 SYDVKM. Trimming left V 2 bases short and J 6 bases short, with 16 bases between. This CDR3 is built from 16 residues. CDR3 amino acids: CASSLAGTPPAGELFF. The DNA of the CDR3 is TGTGCCAGCAGTTTAGCCGGGACTCCTCCCGCCGGGGAGCTGTTTTTT.

The J gene is TRBJ1-5, the V gene TRBV12-5, with a weak D call TRBD1 (5 bases). V was cut by 1 base and J by 3 bases, with 16 bases left in between. The CDR3 length is 17 residues. CDR1 is LGHNT, CDR2 FRNRAP, per germline. The CDR3 DNA sequence: TGTGCTAGTGGTTTGGCCCCCTCAGGGCCACTCAATCAGCCCCAGCATTTT. Amino acids: CASGLAPSGPLNQPQHF. Full variable domain (rest looked up from reference TRBV12-5 and TRBJ1-5): DARVTQTPRHKVTEMGQEVTMRCQPILGHNTVFWYRQTMMQGLELLAYFRNRAPLDDSGMPKDRFSAEMPDATLATLKIQPSEPRDSAVYFCASGLAPSGPLNQPQHFGDGTRLSIL.

This chain's CDR3 is CASSFLNTEAFF. In DNA form, the CDR3 reads TGTGCCAGCAGTTTTTTAAACACTGAAGCTTTCTTT. The chain recombines TRBV6-2 or TRBV6-3 with TRBJ1-1; unclear D gene. V lost 4 bases, J lost 2 bases, and 5 bases lay in between. CDR3 length: 12 amino acids. In germline, CDR1 is MNHEY, CDR2 SVGEGT.

The table lists this clone with a few counts. V and J are TRBV18 and TRBJ1-6, with 8 nucleotides matching TRBD1. The CDR3 contains 15 residues. Germline V gene sequence: CDR1 KGHSH, CDR2 LQKENI. After removal of 3 bases from V and 7 bases from J, the junction contained 5 bases not matched to a gene. CDR3 nucleotides: TGTGCCAGCTCACCCCTGCCAGGGGGCAATTCACCCCTCCACTTT. This sequence encodes CASSPLPGGNSPLHF.

The V gene is TRBV9, the J gene TRBJ2-7; D might be TRBD2 (6 bases). The CDR3 is made up of 15 amino acids. Trimming shortened V by 3 bases and J by 0 bases, and 13 bases separated the two germline ends. Germline V gene sequence: CDR1 SGDLS, CDR2 YYNGEE. The CDR3 sequence: CASSAGVHSSYEQYF. The CDR3 DNA follows: TGTGCCAGCAGCGCGGGGGTCCACAGCTCCTACGAGCAGTACTTC.

The chain has TRBV7-2 and TRBJ2-7; the match to TRBD2 covers 8 bases. V was pared by 0 bases and J by 3 bases, with 10 bases of the junction left unmatched. Germline CDR1 and CDR2: SGHTA and FQGNSA. The CDR3 length is 17 residues. CDR3 loop: CASSLAPTLRGGYEQYF. Written as DNA, the CDR3 is TGTGCCAGCAGCTTAGCCCCCACCCTACGGGGGGGCTACGAGCAGTACTTC.

This chain uses TRBV4-1 with TRBJ2-1; 12 positions agree with TRBD2. V shed 3 bases and J 4 bases; nucleotides not matched to a gene: 4. The CDR3 has 16 residues. Germline CDR1 MGHRA, CDR2 YSYEKL. Here the CDR3 DNA reads TGCGCCAGCAGCCAGTTAGGACTAGCGGGATACAATGAGCAGTTCTTC. Amino acids: CASSQLGLAGYNEQFF.

This chain uses TRBV5-6 with TRBJ1-5, with 7 bases lining up with TRBD1. The CDR3 consists of 15 residues. Germline CDR1 is SGHDT and CDR2 is YYEEEE. The V and J ends lost 4 bases and 0 bases, in that order; junction bases with no gene match: 4. CDR3 sequence: CASSHGTASNQPQHF. For the CDR3, the DNA is TGTGCCAGCAGCCACGGGACAGCTAGCAATCAGCCCCAGCATTTT.

This sequence joins TRBV5-5 and TRBJ2-7, with 10 nucleotides matching TRBD1. The J segment lost 7 bases and the V segment lost 4 bases, leaving 11 bases of the junction unmatched. CDR3 size: 15 residues. Germline-derived CDR1 and CDR2 are SGHKS and YYEKEE (reference sequence). CDR3 nucleotide sequence: TGTGCCAGCAGCGTAGTGACAGGGGGCTTGGGTGAGCAGTACTTC. Its protein product is CASSVVTGGLGEQYF.